This T cell receptor beta chain was documented in a study of response to subunit inactivated influenza vaccine. TCRdb processed the RT-PCR reads anew with MiXCR; each CDR3 protein has one entry. The sample yields a few hundred thousand distinct CDR3 sequences, approximately 23% seen once. This clonotype was detected a few times. Germline CDR1 reads SGHVS; CDR2 reads FNYEAQ. This CDR3 is 15 amino acids long. V shed 1 base and J shed 0 bases, with 10 bases lying between them. The source is a man aged 45-69 years who received an inactivated influenza vaccine. The chain links TRBV7-6 to TRBJ2-7, with D perhaps TRBD1 (5 bases). The sample here was PBMCs from blood, taken less than 22 months after vaccination. In nucleotides, the CDR3 is TGTGCCAGCAGCTTAGAACAGGCAAGCTCCTACGAGCAGTACTTC. Its protein product is CASSLEQASSYEQYF.